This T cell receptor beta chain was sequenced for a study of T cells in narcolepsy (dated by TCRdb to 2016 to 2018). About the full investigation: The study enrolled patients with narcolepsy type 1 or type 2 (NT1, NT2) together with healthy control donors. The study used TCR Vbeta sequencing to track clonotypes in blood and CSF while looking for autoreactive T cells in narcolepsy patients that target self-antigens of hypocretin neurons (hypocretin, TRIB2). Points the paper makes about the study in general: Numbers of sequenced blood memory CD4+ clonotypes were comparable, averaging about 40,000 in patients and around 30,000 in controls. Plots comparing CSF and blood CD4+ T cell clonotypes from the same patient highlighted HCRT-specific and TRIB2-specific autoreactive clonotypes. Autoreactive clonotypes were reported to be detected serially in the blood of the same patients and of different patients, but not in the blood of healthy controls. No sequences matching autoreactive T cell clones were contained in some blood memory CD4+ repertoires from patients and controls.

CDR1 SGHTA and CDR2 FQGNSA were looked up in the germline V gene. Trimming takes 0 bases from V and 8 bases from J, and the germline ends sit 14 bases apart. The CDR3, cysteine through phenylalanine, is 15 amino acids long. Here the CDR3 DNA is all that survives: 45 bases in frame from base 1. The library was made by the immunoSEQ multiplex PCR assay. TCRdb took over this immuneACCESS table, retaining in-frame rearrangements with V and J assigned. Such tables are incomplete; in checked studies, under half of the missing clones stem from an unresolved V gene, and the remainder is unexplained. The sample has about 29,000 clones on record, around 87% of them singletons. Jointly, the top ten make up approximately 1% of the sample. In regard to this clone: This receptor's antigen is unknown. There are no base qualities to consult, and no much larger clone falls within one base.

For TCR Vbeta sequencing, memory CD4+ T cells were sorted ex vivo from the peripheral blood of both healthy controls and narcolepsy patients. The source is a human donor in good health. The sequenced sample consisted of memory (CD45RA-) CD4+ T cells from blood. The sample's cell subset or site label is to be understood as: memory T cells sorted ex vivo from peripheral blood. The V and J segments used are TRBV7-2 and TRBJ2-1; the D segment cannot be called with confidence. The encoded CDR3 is CASSLAGRGYDEQFF. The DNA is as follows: TGTGCCAGCAGCTTAGCGGGTCGCGGTTACGATGAGCAGTTCTTC.